The 7 T cell receptor beta chains given below trace back to one sample, sequenced in a study of blood T cell repertoires in COVID-19. Method: immunoSEQ multiplex PCR; TCRdb's copy keeps in-frame clones and lacks some. This repertoire shows 350,000 to 500,000 clones, over 75% found once; its top ten account for approximately 1.5%. The sequenced material came from PBMCs or T cells enriched from blood (not recorded which). These receptors all come from a woman aged 18-35 years who had been exposed to COVID-19.

This sequence joins TRBV3-1 (or the pseudogene TRBV3-2) and TRBJ2-7; TRBD1 might be the D (5 bases). Germline-derived CDR1 and CDR2 are LGHDT and YNNKEL (reference sequence). CDR3 length: 15 amino acids. Trimming left V 4 bases short and J 3 bases short, with 16 bases between. CDR3: CASSLNWGSLYEQYF. In DNA form, the CDR3 reads TGTGCCAGCAGCCTAAACTGGGGCTCACTCTACGAGCAGTACTTC.

This clone was recorded only once. This chain uses TRBV7-9 with TRBJ2-7; unclear D gene. The V end lost 3 bases, the J end lost 0 bases, and 3 bases lay between the germline ends. This CDR3 comprises 12 residues. Per germline, CDR1 SEHNR and CDR2 FQNEAQ (reference sequence). The CDR3 loop is CASSFNSYEQYF. The DNA of the CDR3 is TGTGCCAGCAGCTTTAACTCCTACGAGCAGTACTTC. Filled out from reference TRBV7-9 and TRBJ2-7, the complete variable domain reads DTGVSQNPRHKITKRGQNVTFRCDPISEHNRLYWYRQTLGQGPEFLTYFQNEAQLEKSRLLSDRFSAERPKGSFSTLEIQRTEQGDSAMYLCASSFNSYEQYFGPGTRLTVT.

Written as DNA, the CDR3 is TGCAGTGCTAGTGGGACAGGGAGCTCCTACAATGAGCAGTTCTTC. It codes for CSASGTGSSYNEQFF. The rearrangement joins TRBV20-1 to TRBJ2-1; the match to TRBD1 covers 9 bases. The trim removed 3 bases at V and 0 bases at J, leaving 3 bases unmatched. Looked up from germline, CDR1 is DFQATT and CDR2 is SNEGSKA (reference sequence). The CDR3 consists of 15 residues.

This clone has only a few counts. V usage is TRBV3-1 (or the pseudogene TRBV3-2) and J usage is TRBJ2-1, with a weak D call TRBD2 (5 bases). CDR1 is LGHDT, CDR2 YNNKEL, per germline (reference sequence). Trimming pared 2 bases from V and 6 bases from J, leaving 5 bases between. This CDR3 is 12 amino acids long. As DNA, the CDR3 is TGTGCCAGCAGCCAAACTAGCAATGAGCAGTTCTTC. Amino acid sequence: CASSQTSNEQFF.

This clone appeared a single time. This chain uses TRBV4-1 with TRBJ1-4; D unresolved. V dropped 4 bases and J dropped 8 bases, with 8 bases sitting between them. This CDR3 has 12 residues. CDR1 is MGHRA, CDR2 YSYEKL, per germline. Here the CDR3 reads CASSPLEEKLFF. The DNA of the CDR3 is TGCGCCAGCAGCCCCTTGGAGGAAAAACTGTTTTTT.

This chain joins TRBV10-1 and TRBJ2-1; 12 bases align to TRBD2. Germline V gene lookup returns CDR1 WNHNN and CDR2 SYGVQD (reference sequence). Trimming cost V 5 bases and J 6 bases; bases outside gene matches: 5. The CDR3 has 15 residues. The CDR3 here is CASSFGLAGLNEQFF. CDR3 DNA: TGCGCCAGCAGTTTCGGACTAGCGGGACTCAATGAGCAGTTCTTC.

The V call is TRBV5-1, the J call TRBJ2-1, with D maybe TRBD1 (5 bases). Trimming pared 0 bases from V and 4 bases from J, leaving 11 bases between. Germline CDR1 reads SGHRS; CDR2 reads YFSETQ. The CDR3 contains 15 residues. As DNA, the CDR3 is TGCGCCAGCAGCTTGGGACAGAACCCTTACAATGAGCAGTTCTTC. It codes for CASSLGQNPYNEQFF.